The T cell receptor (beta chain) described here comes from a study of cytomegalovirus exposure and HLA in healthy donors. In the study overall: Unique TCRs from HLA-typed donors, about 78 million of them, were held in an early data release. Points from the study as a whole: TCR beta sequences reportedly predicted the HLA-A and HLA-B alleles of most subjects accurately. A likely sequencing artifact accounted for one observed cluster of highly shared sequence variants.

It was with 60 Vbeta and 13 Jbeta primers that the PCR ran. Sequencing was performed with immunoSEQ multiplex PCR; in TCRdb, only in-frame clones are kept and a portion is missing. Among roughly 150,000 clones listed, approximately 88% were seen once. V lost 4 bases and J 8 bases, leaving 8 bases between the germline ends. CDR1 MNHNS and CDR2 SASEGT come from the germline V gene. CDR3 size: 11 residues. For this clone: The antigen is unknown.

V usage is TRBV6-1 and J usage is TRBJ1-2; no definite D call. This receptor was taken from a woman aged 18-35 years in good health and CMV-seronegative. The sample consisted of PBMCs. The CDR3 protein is CASSVPGGYTF. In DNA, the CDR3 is TGTGCCAGCAGTGTGCCGGGGGGCTACACCTTC.